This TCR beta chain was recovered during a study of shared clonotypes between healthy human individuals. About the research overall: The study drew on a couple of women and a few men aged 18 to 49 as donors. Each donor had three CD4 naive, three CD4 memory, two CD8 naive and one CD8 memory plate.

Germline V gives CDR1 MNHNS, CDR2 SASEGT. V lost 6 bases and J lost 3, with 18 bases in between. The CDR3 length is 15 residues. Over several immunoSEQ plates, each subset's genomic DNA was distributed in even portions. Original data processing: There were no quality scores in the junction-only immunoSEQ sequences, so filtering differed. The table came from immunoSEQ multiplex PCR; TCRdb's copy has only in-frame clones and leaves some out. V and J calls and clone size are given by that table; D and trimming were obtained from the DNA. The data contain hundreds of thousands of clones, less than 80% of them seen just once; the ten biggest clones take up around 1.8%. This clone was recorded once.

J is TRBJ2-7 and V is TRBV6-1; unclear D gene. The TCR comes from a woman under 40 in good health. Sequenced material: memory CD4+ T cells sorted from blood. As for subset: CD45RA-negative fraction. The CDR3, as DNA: TGTGCCAGCAGGCCTGTAGGGATCCTGGGCTACGAGCAGTACTTC. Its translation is CASRPVGILGYEQYF.